This is a list of T cell receptor beta chains from one sample in a study of shared clonotypes between healthy human individuals. Sequenced by immunoSEQ multiplex PCR; TCRdb stores in-frame clones only, minus some. The sample carries around 450,000 clones, more than 75% recorded once. The sequenced sample consisted of PBMCs. The receptors here all came from a woman aged 40 to 50 in good health. Some clones in this sample may be carry-over from other donors' samples. Each CDR3 is given with its conserved first and last residue. A D gene is named only where the DNA matches it firmly. Clone size is given for some rows only: seen once, a few or many times, or a class if the clone is expanded.

j_gene | d_gene | abundance | v_gene | CDR3aa | CDR3nt
TRBJ2-7 | TRBD1 | - | TRBV27 | CASSPDRFYEQYF | TGTGCCAGCAGCCCGGACAGGTTCTACGAGCAGTACTTC
TRBJ2-1 | TRBD2 | - | TRBV5-4 | CASSPGTSGRSYEQFF | TGTGCCAGCAGCCCCGGGACTAGCGGGAGGAGCTATGAGCAGTTCTTC
TRBJ2-3 | - | - | TRBV6-5 | CASSRPGITDTQYF | TGTGCCAGCAGCCGGCCGGGGATCACAGATACGCAGTATTTT
TRBJ2-7 | - | - | TRBV2 | CASGAAEQYF | TGTGCCAGCGGAGCAGCCGAGCAGTACTTC
TRBJ2-7 | - | - | TRBV27 | CASSSAYEQYF | TGTGCCAGCAGTTCTGCCTACGAGCAGTACTTC
TRBJ1-1 | TRBD1 | - | TRBV5-1 | CASSTSGTANTEAFF | TGCGCCAGCAGCACGTCCGGGACAGCGAACACTGAAGCTTTCTTT
TRBJ1-5 | TRBD1 | - | TRBV2 | CASRQGNQPQHF | TGTGCCAGTAGACAGGGGAATCAGCCCCAGCATTTT
TRBJ2-7 | TRBD2 | once | TRBV30 | CAWSVGTKYEQYF | TGTGCCTGGAGTGTAGGGACTAAGTACGAGCAGTACTTC
TRBJ2-1 | - | - | TRBV5-6 | CASSPQISYNEQFF | TGTGCCAGCAGCCCCCAGATATCGTATAATGAGCAGTTCTTC
TRBJ1-2 | - | - | TRBV10-1 | CASPGRVHYGYTF | TGCGCCAGTCCAGGCAGGGTCCACTATGGCTACACCTTC
TRBJ2-3 | TRBD2 | - | TRBV19 | CASRDPGTSGPGGDTQYF | TGTGCCAGTAGAGATCCCGGGACTAGCGGTCCTGGGGGAGATACGCAGTATTTT
TRBJ2-3 | - | - | TRBV6-5 | CASSYHPGRDTQYF | TGTGCCAGCAGTTACCACCCCGGCAGGGATACGCAGTATTTT
TRBJ2-5 | TRBD2 | - | TRBV5-1 | CASSLGPSGRQETQYF | TGCGCCAGCAGCTTGGGACCTAGCGGGCGACAAGAGACCCAGTACTTC
TRBJ2-5 | TRBD1 | - | TRBV11-1 | CASSPRTGSQETQYF | TGTGCCAGCAGCCCCCGGACAGGGTCCCAAGAGACCCAGTACTTC
TRBJ2-7 | - | - | TRBV5-1 | CASSLGDVDYEQYF | TGCGCCAGCAGCTTGGGCGACGTAGACTACGAGCAGTACTTC
TRBJ1-4 | - | - | TRBV6-1 | CASSPDSLAKLFF | TGTGCCAGCAGTCCGGACAGCCTGGCAAAACTGTTTTTT
TRBJ1-1 | TRBD1 | - | TRBV10-3 | CAIRQTGGDTEAFF | TGTGCCATCAGACAAACAGGGGGTGATACTGAAGCTTTCTTT
TRBJ2-7 | TRBD1 | - | TRBV28 | CASSLSATGGYEQYF | TGTGCCAGCAGTTTATCGGCTACAGGGGGGTACGAGCAGTACTTC
TRBJ1-1 | - | few | TRBV2 | CASRRDSAEAFF | TGTGCCAGCAGGCGCGACAGCGCTGAAGCTTTCTTT
TRBJ2-3 | TRBD2 | - | TRBV14 | CASSQDLAGALTDTQYF | TGTGCCAGCAGCCAAGACCTAGCGGGAGCTCTAACAGATACGCAGTATTTT
TRBJ2-1 | TRBD2 | - | TRBV29-1 | CSVPPGLAGDGAYNEQFF | TGCAGCGTCCCACCGGGACTAGCGGGAGACGGGGCCTACAATGAGCAGTTCTTC
TRBJ2-7 | TRBD2 | once | TRBV28 | CASSLRVGRAFYEQYF | TGTGCCAGCAGTTTAAGGGTCGGGAGGGCCTTCTACGAGCAGTACTTC
TRBJ2-7 | TRBD2 | many | TRBV5-4 | CASSTWTSGTHEQYF | TGTGCCAGCAGCACATGGACTAGCGGGACGCACGAGCAGTACTTC
TRBJ1-5 | TRBD1 | few | TRBV30 | CAWSVPRGHPNQPQHF | TGTGCCTGGAGTGTACCCAGGGGGCACCCCAATCAGCCCCAGCATTTT